This T cell receptor beta chain is drawn from a study of regulatory T cells in long-lasting Graves disease. Documented time point: persistent/refractory GD, antithyroid drugs over 5 years with positive TRAb. Extracted PBMC RNA gave rise to the TCR library. Patients met American Thyroid Association criteria for Graves' disease. This clonotype was recorded at least ten times. V trimming: 5 bases; J trimming: 3 bases; junction bases outside the gene matches: 7. Looked up from germline, CDR1 is SGHAT and CDR2 is FQDESV (reference sequence). The CDR3 has 14 amino acids. TCR beta libraries were built with iRepertoire HTBI primers and Arm-PCR of CDR3 regions. TCRdb reprocessed the multiplex PCR reads with MiXCR, giving one entry per CDR3 protein. The sample records a few hundred thousand distinct CDR3 sequences, around a quarter being singletons.

The sample was peripheral blood mononuclear cells (PBMCs), taken when the disease was refractory, from a patient treated with antithyroid drugs. The clonotype comes from a female donor with Graves disease. The V call is TRBV11-1, the J call TRBJ2-7, with TRBD1 identical over 7 bases. As DNA, the CDR3 is TGTGCCAGCAGCGCACGGACAGGTATCTACGAGCAGTACTTC. Encoded protein: CASSARTGIYEQYF.